Listed below are T cell receptor beta chains from one sample, sequenced in a study of cytomegalovirus exposure and HLA in healthy donors. The data were produced by immunoSEQ multiplex PCR, yet TCRdb's version contains in-frame clones alone and is incomplete. Of about 97,000 clones listed, about 80% are singletons. The sequencing sample was made of PBMCs. Receptors were obtained from a man between 35 and 55 years old in good health and CMV-seronegative. CDR3s include the opening cysteine and the closing phenylalanine or tryptophan.

v_call	j_call	cdr3_aa
TRBV19	TRBJ2-3	CASSTDISSTDTQYF
TRBV28	TRBJ2-3	CASSSPGQRTDTQYF
TRBV7-2	TRBJ1-1	CASSPGQLNTEAFF
TRBV5-1	TRBJ1-4	CASSLGQGNEKLFF
TRBV6-5	TRBJ1-5	CASSRTGLNHQPQHF
TRBV15	TRBJ2-5	CATSKRGRETQYF
TRBV2	TRBJ1-5	CASLQRLGQPQHF
TRBV5-5	TRBJ1-4	CASRYRAEGNEKLFF
TRBV12-1	TRBJ2-3	CASSSWTPSTDTQYF
TRBV4-2	TRBJ1-5	CASSQEAGQPQHF
TRBV6-1	TRBJ1-4	CASSEYSGLSEKLFF
TRBV5-5	TRBJ1-2	CASSWVVAGGYTF
TRBV6-5	TRBJ1-6	CASSSTGDSPLHF
TRBV28	TRBJ1-5	CASSLGRGPQHF
TRBV10-3	TRBJ1-1	CAIMGNRGSTEAFF
TRBV2	TRBJ2-5	CASREYGQSGAAQYF